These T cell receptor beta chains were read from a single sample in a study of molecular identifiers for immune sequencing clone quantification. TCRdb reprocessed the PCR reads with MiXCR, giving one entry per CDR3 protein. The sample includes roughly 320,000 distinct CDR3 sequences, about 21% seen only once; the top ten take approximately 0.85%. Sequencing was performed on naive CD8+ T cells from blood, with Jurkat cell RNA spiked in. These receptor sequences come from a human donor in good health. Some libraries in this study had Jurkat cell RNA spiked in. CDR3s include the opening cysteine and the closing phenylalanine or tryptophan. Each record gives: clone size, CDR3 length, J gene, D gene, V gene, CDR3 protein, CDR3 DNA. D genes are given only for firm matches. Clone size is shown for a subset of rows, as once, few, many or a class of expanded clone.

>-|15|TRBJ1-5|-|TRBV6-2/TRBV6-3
CASSNKGYGNQPQHF
TGTGCCAGCAGTAACAAAGGCTATGGCAATCAGCCCCAGCATTTT
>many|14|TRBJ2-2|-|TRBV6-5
CASASAGYTGELFF
TGTGCCAGCGCATCCGCGGGCTACACCGGGGAGCTGTTTTTT
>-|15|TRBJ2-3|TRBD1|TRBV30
CAWSPTGTSTDTQYF
TGTGCCTGGAGCCCGACAGGGACGAGCACAGATACGCAGTATTTT
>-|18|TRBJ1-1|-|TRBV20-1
CSARDDPLGVGENTEASF
TGCAGTGCTAGAGATGACCCCCTAGGGGTAGGGGAGAACACTGAAGCTTCCTTT
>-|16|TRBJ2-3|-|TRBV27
CASSYVRVGGVDTQYF
TGTGCCAGCAGTTATGTCCGGGTCGGAGGCGTTGATACGCAGTATTTT
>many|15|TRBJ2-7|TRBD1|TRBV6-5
CASSYGTGVPYEQYF
TGTGCCAGCAGTTACGGGACAGGGGTACCCTACGAGCAGTACTTC
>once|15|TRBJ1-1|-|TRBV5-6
CASSYNRVSSTEAFF
TGTGCCAGCAGCTATAACCGGGTTTCCTCCACTGAAGCTTTCTTT
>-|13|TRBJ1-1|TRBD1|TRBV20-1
CSARGGMNTEAFF
TGCAGTGCCAGGGGGGGCATGAACACTGAAGCTTTCTTT
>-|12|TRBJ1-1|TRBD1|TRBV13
CASSLGTGYAFF
TGTGCCAGCAGCTTAGGGACAGGGTACGCTTTCTTT
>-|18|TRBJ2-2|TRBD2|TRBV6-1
CASSEALAGGPRSGELFF
TGTGCCAGCAGTGAAGCGCTAGCGGGAGGTCCAAGGTCCGGGGAGCTGTTTTTT
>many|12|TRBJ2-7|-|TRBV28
CASSLPFYEQYF
TGTGCCAGCAGTTTACCCTTCTACGAGCAGTACTTC